These 3 T cell receptor beta chains share one sample of origin, sequenced in a study of T-cell reconstitution after alpha-beta-depleted transplantation in children. Unique molecular identifiers tagged the TCRbeta library. MiXCR was run by TCRdb on the PCR reads, yielding one entry per CDR3 protein. The sample holds over 200,000 distinct CDR3 sequences, about 8.4% seen once. The source material was PBMCs, mostly from graft donor cells, sampled 360 days after TCRalphabeta/CD19-depleted stem cell transplant. The source is a male patient under 10 years old who had a stem cell transplant for acute myeloid leukemia, so the T cells may come from the graft donor.

This clonotype was seen many times. The chain uses TRBV9 and TRBJ1-1; D is uncertain. V was clipped by 6 bases and J by 1 base, with 7 bases between them. CDR3 length: 12 amino acids. The germline gives CDR1 SGDLS, CDR2 YYNGEE. CDR3 sequence (DNA): TGTGCCAGCACTGGATCGAACACTGAAGCTTTCTTT. It yields the protein CASTGSNTEAFF.

This clonotype came up many times. The chain carries TRBV6-5 and TRBJ2-2, with a weak D call TRBD2 (6 bases). V dropped 5 bases and J dropped 2 bases, with 9 bases sitting between them. CDR1 and CDR2 from the germline V gene are MNHEY and SVGAGI. The CDR3 loop spans 14 amino acids. CDR3 bases: TGTGCCAGCAGTCGGGACTTAAACACCGGGGAGCTGTTTTTT. This codes for CASSRDLNTGELFF.

This clonotype was seen repeatedly, ten times or more. This chain links TRBV20-1 with TRBJ1-4; D is perhaps TRBD1 (6 bases). Germline CDR1 reads DFQATT; CDR2 reads SNEGSKA (reference sequence). This CDR3 region has 14 residues. V was clipped by 4 bases and J by 6 bases, with 15 bases between them. CDR3: CSATQGNSDEKLFF. The CDR3 DNA sequence: TGCAGTGCTACCCAGGGGAACAGTGATGAAAAACTGTTTTTT.